This T cell receptor beta chain came from a study of blood T cells in healthy people across ages. Notes on the study in general: Diversity estimated from one million T cells was considered an underestimate.

RNA extraction gave at least 6 micrograms of total RNA per sample. About this clonotype itself: Antigen specificity is unknown.

Alongside a J-beta primer mix, a sample-barcoded 5' primer served in a second PCR lasting about 7 to 11 cycles. The authors tagged each cDNA molecule using a template-switch adaptor with 12 random nucleotides. Researchers report that each sample yielded at least 3 million CDR3-containing paired-end reads. Using its own MiXCR run on the 5' RACE reads, TCRdb lists one record per CDR3 protein. The data hold about 1.4 million distinct CDR3 sequences, with approximately 59% observed a single time. CDR1 and CDR2 (germline): SNHLY, FYNNEI. The CDR3 runs 14 residues. The germline V and J ends were trimmed by 4 bases and 1 base, with 11 bases remaining between them.

The rearrangement uses TRBV2 and TRBJ2-7; D is perhaps TRBD2 (6 bases). The TCR comes from a man aged 18 to 35 in good health. Sequencing was done on a sample of blood. This CDR3 is CASSGRDASYEQYF. In DNA, the CDR3 is TGTGCCAGCAGTGGGCGGGACGCGTCCTACGAGCAGTACTTC.